This TCR beta chain was found in a study of blood T cell repertoires in COVID-19. Adults between about 18 and 95 years of age took part from about two dozen US areas. Cohorts were based on clinical histories the participants reported. CDR3 length: 14 residues. Germline lookup yields CDR1 MNHEY and CDR2 SMNVEV (reference sequence). V shed 6 bases and J shed 5 bases, with 16 bases lying between them. Per the original methods: Amplified reference gene primers provided the basis for estimating nucleated cell counts. Produced via immunoSEQ multiplex PCR; TCRdb's table is partial and in-frame only. Clonal size and the V and J genes are those of that table, whereas D and trimming came from the DNA. The repertoire has 230,000 or so clones, around 88% of them found once; the top ten carry approximately 2.3%.

The rearrangement uses TRBV27 and TRBJ1-2; D might be TRBD1 (6 bases). Sequenced input: PBMCs or T cells enriched from blood (not recorded which). This TCR derives from a middle-aged woman with acute COVID-19. CDR3 DNA: TGTGCCAGCAGCGCAGGGGTTTGGCCTTATGGCTACACCTTC. This encodes CASSAGVWPYGYTF.